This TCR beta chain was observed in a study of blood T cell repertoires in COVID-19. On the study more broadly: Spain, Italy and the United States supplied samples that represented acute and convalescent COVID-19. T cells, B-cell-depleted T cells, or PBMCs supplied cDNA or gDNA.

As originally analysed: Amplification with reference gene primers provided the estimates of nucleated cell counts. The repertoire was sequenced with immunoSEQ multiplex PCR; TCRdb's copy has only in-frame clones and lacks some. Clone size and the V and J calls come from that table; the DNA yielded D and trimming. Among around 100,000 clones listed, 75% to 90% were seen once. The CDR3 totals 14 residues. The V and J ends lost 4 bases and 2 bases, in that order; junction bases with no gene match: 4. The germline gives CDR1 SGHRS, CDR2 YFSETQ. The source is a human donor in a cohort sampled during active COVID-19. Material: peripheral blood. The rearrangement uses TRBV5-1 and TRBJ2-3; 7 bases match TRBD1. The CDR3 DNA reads TGCGCCAGCAGCCGGGACAGACTCACAGATACGCAGTATTTT. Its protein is CASSRDRLTDTQYF.